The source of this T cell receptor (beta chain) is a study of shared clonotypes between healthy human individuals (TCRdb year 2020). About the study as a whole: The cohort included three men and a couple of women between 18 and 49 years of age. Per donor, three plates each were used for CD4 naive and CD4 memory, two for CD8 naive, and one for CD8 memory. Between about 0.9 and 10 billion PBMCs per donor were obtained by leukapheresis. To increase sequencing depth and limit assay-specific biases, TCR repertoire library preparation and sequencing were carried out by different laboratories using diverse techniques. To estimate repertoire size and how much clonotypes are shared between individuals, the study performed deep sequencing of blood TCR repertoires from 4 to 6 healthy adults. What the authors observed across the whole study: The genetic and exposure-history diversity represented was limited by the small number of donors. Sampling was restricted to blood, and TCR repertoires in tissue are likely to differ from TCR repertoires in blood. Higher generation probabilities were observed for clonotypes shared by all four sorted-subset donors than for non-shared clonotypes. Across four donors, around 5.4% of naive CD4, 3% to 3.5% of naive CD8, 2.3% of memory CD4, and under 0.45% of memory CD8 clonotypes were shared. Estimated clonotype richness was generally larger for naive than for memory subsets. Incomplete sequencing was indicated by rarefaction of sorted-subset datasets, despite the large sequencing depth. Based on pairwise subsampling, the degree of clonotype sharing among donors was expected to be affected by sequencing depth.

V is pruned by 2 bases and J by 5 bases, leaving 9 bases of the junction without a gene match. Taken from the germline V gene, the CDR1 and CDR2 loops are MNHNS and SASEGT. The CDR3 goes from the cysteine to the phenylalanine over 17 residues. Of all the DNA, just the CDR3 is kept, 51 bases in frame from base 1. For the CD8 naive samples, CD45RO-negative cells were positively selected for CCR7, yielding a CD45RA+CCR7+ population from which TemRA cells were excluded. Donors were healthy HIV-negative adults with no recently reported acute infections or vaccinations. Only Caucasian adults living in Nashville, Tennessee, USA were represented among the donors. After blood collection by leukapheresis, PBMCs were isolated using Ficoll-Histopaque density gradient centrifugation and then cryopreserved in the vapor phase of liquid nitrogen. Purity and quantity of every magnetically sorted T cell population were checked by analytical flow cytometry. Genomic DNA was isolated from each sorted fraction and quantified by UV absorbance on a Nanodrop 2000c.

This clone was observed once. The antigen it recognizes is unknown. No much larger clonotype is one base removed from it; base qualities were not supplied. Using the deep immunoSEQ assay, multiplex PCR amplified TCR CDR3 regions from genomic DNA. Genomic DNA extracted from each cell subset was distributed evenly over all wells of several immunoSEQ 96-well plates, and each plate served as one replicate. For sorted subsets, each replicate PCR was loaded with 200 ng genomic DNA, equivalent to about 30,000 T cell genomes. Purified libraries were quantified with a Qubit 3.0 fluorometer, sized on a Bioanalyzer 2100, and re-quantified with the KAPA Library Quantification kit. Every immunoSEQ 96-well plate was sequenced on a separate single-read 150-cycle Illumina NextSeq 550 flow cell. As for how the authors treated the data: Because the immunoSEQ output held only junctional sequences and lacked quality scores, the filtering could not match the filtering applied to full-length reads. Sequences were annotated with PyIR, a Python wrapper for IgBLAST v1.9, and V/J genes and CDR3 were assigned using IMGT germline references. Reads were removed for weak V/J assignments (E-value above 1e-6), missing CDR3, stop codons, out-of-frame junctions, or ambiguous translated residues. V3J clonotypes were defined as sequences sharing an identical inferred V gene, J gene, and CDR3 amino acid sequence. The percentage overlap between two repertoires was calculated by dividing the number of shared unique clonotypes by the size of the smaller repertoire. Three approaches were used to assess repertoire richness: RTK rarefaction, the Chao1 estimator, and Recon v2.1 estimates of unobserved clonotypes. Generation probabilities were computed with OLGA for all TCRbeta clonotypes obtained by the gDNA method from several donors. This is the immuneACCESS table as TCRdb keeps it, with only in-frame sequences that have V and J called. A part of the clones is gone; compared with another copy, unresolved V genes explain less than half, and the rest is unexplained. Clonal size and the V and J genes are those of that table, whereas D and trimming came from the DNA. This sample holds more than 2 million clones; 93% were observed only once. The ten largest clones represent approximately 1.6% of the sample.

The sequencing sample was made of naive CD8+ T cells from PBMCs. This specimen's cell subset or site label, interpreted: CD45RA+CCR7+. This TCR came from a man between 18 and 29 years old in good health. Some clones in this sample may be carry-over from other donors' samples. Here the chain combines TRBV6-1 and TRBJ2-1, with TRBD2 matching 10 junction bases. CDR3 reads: CASSERSSGSLDNEQFF. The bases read TGTGCCAGCAGTGAAAGATCTAGCGGGAGTCTCGACAATGAGCAGTTCTTC.